Described below is a single T cell receptor (beta chain) sequence and its context. Assay: immunoSEQ multiplex PCR; the TCRdb copy retains only in-frame clones and omits some. This sample yields about 1 million clones, of which approximately 68% are seen a single time; roughly 1.5% belongs to the top ten. There are 14 residues in the CDR3. V shed 4 bases and J shed 2 bases, with 12 bases lying between them. Looked up from germline, CDR1 is MGHRA and CDR2 is YSYEKL. The sample originates from a study of shared clonotypes between healthy human individuals. The gene calls are TRBV4-1 and TRBJ2-7; perhaps TRBD2 as D (6 bases). This clonotype originated in a man between 18 and 29 years old in good health. Specimen: memory CD4+ T cells sorted from blood. Regarding subset: CD45RA-negative fraction. The CDR3 DNA follows: TGCGCCAGCAGCCGAGGGAGGACGGCCTACGAGCAGTACTTC. Translated, it gives CASSRGRTAYEQYF.